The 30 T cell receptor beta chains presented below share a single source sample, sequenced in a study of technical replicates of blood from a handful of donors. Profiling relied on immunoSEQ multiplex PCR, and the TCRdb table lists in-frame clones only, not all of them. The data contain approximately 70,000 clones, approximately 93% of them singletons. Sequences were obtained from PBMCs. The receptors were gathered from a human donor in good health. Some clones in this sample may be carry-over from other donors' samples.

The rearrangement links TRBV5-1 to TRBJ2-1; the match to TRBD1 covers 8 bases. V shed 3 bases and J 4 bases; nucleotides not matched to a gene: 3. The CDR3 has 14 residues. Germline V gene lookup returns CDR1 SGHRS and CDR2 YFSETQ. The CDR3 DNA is TGCGCCAGCAGCTGGGGGGACAGGTACAATGAGCAGTTCTTC. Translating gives CASSWGDRYNEQFF.

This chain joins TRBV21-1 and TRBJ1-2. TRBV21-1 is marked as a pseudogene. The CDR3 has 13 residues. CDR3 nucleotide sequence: TGTGCCAGCAGCCTGCTGCGGGGGGATGGCTACACCTTC. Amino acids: CASSLLRGDGYTF.

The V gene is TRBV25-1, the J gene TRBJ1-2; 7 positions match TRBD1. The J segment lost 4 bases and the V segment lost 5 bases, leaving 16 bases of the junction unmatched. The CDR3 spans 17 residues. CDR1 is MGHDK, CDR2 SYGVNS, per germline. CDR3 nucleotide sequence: TGTGCCAGCAGTAAATCGGACAGGTCAGATGCTCTCTATGGCTACACCTTC. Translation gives CASSKSDRSDALYGYTF.

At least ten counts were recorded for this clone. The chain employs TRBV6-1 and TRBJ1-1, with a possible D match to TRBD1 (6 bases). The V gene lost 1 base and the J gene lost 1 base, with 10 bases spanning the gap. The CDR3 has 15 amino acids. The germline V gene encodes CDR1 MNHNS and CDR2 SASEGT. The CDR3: CASSEEGQPNTEAFF. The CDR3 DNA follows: TGTGCCAGCAGTGAAGAGGGACAACCGAACACTGAAGCTTTCTTT.

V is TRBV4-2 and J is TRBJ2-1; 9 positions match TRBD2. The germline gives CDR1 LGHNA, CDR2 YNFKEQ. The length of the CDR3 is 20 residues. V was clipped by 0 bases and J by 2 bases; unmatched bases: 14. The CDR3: CASSQDPASGRPSAYNEQFF. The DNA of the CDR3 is TGTGCCAGCAGCCAAGATCCCGCGAGCGGGAGGCCCTCTGCCTACAATGAGCAGTTCTTC.

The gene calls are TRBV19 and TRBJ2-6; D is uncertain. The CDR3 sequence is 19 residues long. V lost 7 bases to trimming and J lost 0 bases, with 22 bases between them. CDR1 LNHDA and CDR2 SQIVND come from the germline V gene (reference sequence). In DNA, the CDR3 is TGTGCCAGTACCCCGACCGCCAGGCAGATACCCTCTGGGGCCAACGTCCTGACTTTC. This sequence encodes CASTPTARQIPSGANVLTF.

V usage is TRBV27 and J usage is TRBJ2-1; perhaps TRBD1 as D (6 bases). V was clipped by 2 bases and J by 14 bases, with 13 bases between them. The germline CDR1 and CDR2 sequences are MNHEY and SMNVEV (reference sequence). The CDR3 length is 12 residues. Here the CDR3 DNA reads TGTGCCAGCAGTTTAATCGGGCAGGGGAAGTTCTTC. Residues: CASSLIGQGKFF.

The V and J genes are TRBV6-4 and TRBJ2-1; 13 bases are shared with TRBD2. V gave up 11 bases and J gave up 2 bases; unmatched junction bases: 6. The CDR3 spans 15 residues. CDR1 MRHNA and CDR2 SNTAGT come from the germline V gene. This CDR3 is CAGTSGGATYNEQFF. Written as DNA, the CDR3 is TGTGCCGGAACTAGCGGGGGGGCAACCTACAATGAGCAGTTCTTC.

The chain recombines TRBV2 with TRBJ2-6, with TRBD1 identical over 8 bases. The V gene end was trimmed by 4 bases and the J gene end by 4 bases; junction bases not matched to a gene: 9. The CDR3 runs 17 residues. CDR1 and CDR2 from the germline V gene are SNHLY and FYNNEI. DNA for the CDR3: TGTGCCAGCAGTGGGGGACAGGTGGTCTCAGGGGCCAACGTCCTGACTTTC. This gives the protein CASSGGQVVSGANVLTF.

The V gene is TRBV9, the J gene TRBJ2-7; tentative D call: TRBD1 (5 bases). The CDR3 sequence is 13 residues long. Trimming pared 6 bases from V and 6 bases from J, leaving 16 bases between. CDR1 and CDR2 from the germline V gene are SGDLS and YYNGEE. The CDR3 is CASNKGQGGEQYF. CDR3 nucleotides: TGTGCCAGCAACAAAGGTCAGGGTGGCGAGCAGTACTTC. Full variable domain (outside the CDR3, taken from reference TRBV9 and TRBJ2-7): DSGVTQTPKHLITATGQRVTLRCSPRSGDLSVYWYQQSLDQGLQFLIQYYNGEERAKGNILERFSAQQFPDLHSELNLSSLELGDSALYFCASNKGQGGEQYFGPGTRLTVT.

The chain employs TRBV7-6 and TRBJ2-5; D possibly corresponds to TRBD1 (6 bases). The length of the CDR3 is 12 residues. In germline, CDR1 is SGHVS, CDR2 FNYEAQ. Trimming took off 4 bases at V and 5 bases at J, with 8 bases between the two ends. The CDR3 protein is CASSSRGETQYF. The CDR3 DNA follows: TGTGCCAGCAGCTCGAGGGGGGAGACCCAGTACTTC.

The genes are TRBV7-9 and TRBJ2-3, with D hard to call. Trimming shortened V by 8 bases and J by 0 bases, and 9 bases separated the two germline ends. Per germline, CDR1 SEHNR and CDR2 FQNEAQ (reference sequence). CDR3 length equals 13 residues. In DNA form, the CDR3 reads TGTGCCAGCCTAATCTTAAGCACAGATACGCAGTATTTT. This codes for CASLILSTDTQYF.

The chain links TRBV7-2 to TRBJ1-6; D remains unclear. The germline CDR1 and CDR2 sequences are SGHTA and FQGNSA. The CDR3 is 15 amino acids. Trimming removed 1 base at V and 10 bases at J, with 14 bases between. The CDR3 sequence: CASSLEAGYGSPLHF. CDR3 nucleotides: TGTGCCAGCAGCTTAGAGGCGGGGTATGGCTCACCCCTCCACTTT. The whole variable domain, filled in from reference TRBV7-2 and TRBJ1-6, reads GAGVSQSPSNKVTEKGKDVELRCDPISGHTALYWYRQSLGQGLEFLIYFQGNSAPDKSGLPSDRFSAERTGGSVSTLTIQRTQQEDSAVYLCASSLEAGYGSPLHFGNGTRLTVT.

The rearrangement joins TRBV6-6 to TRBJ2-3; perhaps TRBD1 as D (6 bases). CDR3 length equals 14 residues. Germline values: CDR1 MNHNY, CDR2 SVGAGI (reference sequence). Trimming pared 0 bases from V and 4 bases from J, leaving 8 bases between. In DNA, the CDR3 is TGTGCCAGCAGTTACTCGGCAGGGGCAGATACGCAGTATTTT. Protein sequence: CASSYSAGADTQYF.

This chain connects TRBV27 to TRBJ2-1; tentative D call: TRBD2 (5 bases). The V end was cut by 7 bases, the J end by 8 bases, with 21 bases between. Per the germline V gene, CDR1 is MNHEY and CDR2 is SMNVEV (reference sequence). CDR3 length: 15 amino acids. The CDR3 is CASTPRTGSRHEQFF. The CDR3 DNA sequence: TGTGCCAGCACCCCCCGGACGGGGTCAAGGCATGAGCAGTTCTTC.

CDR3 in amino acids: CASSPGSYEQYF. The CDR3 region has the DNA TGTGCCAGCAGTCCCGGGTCCTACGAGCAGTACTTC. The rearrangement joins TRBV6-5 to TRBJ2-7; no clear D. Between the trimmed V and J ends, which lost 5 bases and 1 base, there was a span of 6 bases. CDR3 size: 12 residues. Germline V gene data show CDR1 as MNHEY and CDR2 as SVGAGI.

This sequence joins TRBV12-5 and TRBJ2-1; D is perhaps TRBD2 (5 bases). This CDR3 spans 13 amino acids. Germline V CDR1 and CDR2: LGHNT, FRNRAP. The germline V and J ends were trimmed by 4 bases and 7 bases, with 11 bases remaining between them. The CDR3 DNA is TGTGCTAGTGGTTCAAGACCGGGAAATGAGCAGTTCTTC. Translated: CASGSRPGNEQFF. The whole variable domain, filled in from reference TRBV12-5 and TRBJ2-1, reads DARVTQTPRHKVTEMGQEVTMRCQPILGHNTVFWYRQTMMQGLELLAYFRNRAPLDDSGMPKDRFSAEMPDATLATLKIQPSEPRDSAVYFCASGSRPGNEQFFGPGTRLTVL.

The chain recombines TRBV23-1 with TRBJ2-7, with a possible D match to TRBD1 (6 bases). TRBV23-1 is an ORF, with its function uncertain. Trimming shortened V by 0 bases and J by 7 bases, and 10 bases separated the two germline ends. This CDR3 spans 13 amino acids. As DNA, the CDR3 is TGCGCCAGCAGTCAATCGCCGGGGACAGAGCAGTACTTC. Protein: CASSQSPGTEQYF.

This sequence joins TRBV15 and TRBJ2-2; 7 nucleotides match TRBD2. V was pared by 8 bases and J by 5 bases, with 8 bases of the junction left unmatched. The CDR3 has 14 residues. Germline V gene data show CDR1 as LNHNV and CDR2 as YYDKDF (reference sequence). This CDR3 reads CATAPGLKTGELFF. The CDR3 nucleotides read TGTGCCACCGCGCCGGGACTAAAGACCGGGGAGCTGTTTTTT.

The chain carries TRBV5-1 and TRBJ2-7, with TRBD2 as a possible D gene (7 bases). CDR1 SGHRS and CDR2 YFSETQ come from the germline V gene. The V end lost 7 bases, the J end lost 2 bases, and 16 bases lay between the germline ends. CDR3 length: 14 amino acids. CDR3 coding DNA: TGCGCCAGCGGGAGGGGGACGGACCCCTACGAGCAGTACTTC. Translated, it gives CASGRGTDPYEQYF.

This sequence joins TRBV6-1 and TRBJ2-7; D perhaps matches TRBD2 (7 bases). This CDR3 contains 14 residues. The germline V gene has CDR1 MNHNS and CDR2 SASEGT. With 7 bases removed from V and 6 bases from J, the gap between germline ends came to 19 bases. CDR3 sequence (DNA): TGTGCCAGCACTCGGTCGTGGGAGGGGGGCGAGCAGTACTTC. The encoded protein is CASTRSWEGGEQYF.

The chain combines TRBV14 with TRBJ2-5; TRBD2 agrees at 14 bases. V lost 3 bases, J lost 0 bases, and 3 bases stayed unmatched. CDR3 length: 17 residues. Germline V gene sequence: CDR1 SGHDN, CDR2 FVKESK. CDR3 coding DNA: TGTGCCAGCAGCCACGGACTAGCGGGGGGCCACCAAGAGACCCAGTACTTC. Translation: CASSHGLAGGHQETQYF.

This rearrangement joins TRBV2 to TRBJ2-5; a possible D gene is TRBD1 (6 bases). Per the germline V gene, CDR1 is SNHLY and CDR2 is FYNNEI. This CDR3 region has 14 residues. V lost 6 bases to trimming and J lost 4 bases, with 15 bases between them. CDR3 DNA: TGTGCCAGCAGGAAGGGGGAGCAGGGAGAGACCCAGTACTTC. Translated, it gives CASRKGEQGETQYF.

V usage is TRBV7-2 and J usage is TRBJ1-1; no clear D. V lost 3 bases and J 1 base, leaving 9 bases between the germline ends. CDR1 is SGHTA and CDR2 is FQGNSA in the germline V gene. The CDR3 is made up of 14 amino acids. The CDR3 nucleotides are TGTGCCAGCAGCTTGACTGGAGGGAACACTGAAGCTTTCTTT. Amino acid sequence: CASSLTGGNTEAFF.

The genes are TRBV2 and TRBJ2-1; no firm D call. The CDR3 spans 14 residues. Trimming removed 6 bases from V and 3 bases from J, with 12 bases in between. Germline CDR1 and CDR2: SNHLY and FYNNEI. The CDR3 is CASSIQYSYNEQFF. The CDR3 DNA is TGTGCCAGCAGCATCCAGTACAGCTACAATGAGCAGTTCTTC.

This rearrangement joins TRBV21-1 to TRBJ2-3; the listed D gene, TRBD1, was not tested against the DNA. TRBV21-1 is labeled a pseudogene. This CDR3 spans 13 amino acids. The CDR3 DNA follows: TGTGCCAGCAGCGAACAGGACACAGATACGCAGTATTTT. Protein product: CASSEQDTDTQYF.

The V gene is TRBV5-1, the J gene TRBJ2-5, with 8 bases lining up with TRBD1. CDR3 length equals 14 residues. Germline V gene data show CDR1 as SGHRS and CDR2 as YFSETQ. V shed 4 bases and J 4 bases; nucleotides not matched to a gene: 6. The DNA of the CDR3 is TGCGCCAGCAGCACTGGGACAGGACGAGAGACCCAGTACTTC. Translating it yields CASSTGTGRETQYF.

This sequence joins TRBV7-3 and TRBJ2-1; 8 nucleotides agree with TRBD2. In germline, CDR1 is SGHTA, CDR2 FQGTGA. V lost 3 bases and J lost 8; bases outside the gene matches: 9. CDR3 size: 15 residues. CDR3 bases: TGTGCCAGCAGCTTGGGACTAGGGGGTGGGGATGAGCAGTTCTTC. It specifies CASSLGLGGGDEQFF.

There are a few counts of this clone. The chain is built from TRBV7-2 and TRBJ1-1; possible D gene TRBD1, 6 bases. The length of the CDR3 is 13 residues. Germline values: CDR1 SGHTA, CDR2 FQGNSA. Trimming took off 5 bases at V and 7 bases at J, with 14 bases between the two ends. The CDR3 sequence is CASSLGGASEAFF. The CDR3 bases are TGTGCCAGCAGCCTGGGGGGGGCGAGTGAAGCTTTCTTT.

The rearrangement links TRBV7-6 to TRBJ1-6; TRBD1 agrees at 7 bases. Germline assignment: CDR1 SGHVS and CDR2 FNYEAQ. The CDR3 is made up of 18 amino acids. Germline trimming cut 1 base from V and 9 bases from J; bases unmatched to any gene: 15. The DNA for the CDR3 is TGTGCCAGCAGCTTAGGACAGGGTCCCCCCCTCTCGCCTTCACCCCTCCACTTT. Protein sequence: CASSLGQGPPLSPSPLHF. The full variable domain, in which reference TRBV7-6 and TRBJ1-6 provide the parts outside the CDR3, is GAGVSQSPRYKVTKRGQDVALRCDPISGHVSLYWYRQALGQGPEFLTYFNYEAQQDKSGLPNDRFSAERPEGSISTLTIQRTEQRDSAMYRCASSLGQGPPLSPSPLHFGNGTRLTVT.